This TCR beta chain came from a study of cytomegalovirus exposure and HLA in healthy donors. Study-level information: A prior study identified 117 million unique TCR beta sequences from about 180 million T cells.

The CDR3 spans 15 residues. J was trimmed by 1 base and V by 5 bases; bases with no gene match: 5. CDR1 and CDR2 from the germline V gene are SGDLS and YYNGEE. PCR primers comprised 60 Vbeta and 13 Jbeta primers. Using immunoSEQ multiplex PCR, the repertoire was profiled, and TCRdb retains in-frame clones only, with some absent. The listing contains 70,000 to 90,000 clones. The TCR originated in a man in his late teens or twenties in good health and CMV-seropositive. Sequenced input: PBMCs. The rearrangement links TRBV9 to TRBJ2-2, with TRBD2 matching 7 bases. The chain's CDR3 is CASRIGLENTGELFF. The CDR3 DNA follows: TGTGCCAGCAGAATCGGACTAGAGAACACCGGGGAGCTGTTTTTT.